This entry lists 13 T cell receptor beta chains sequenced from one sample in a study of beta chain features in type 1 diabetes. Study results and caveats: Significant though moderate, a shortening of TCRB CDR3s appeared in all four CD4+ subsets of Type 1 diabetes patients.

The whole isolated RNA underwent reverse transcription, so sequencing captured expressed TCRB transcripts. Only in-frame clones appear in the TCRdb table, and some are missing; sequencing was by immunoSEQ multiplex PCR. The sample has 95,000 to 150,000 clones, 16% seen once; the top ten hold 2.3%. No cognate antigen is known for these TCRs. Sequences were obtained from central memory CD4+ T cells from blood. These receptors all come from a young man with type 1 diabetes.

The J gene is TRBJ2-1, the V gene TRBV9, with D hard to call. Trimming stripped 3 bases from V and 4 bases from J, with 2 bases between. Germline CDR1 SGDLS, CDR2 YYNGEE. This CDR3 region has 11 residues. The DNA of the CDR3 is TGTGCCAGCAGCGGATACAATGAGCAGTTCTTC. Protein product: CASSGYNEQFF. Supplemented by reference TRBV9 and TRBJ2-1, the full variable domain reads DSGVTQTPKHLITATGQRVTLRCSPRSGDLSVYWYQQSLDQGLQFLIQYYNGEERAKGNILERFSAQQFPDLHSELNLSSLELGDSALYFCASSGYNEQFFGPGTRLTVL.

CDR3 protein: CASSLEGANTGELFF. The CDR3 coding sequence is TGTGCCAGCAGCTTAGAAGGAGCTAACACCGGGGAGCTGTTTTTT. This chain connects TRBV7-9 to TRBJ2-2; D gene unclear. Trimming removed 1 base at V and 2 bases at J, with 8 bases between. The CDR3 sequence is 15 residues long. Germline CDR1 SEHNR, CDR2 FQNEAQ (reference sequence). The complete variable domain, with remaining parts taken from reference TRBV7-9 and TRBJ2-2, reads DTGVSQNPRHKITKRGQNVTFRCDPISEHNRLYWYRQTLGQGPEFLTYFQNEAQLEKSRLLSDRFSAERPKGSFSTLEIQRTEQGDSAMYLCASSLEGANTGELFFGEGSRLTVL.

CDR3 nucleotides: TGTGCCAGCACCCCGGGCGCAGGGGGTCGGTCAAAAGATACGCAGTATTTT. Its translation: CASTPGAGGRSKDTQYF. The chain has TRBV5-4 and TRBJ2-3; 7 nucleotides match TRBD1. Germline V lookup: CDR1 SGHNT, CDR2 YYREEE (reference sequence). This CDR3 is built from 17 residues. Losses at the gene ends were 6 bases for V and 5 bases for J; bases not matched to a gene: 18.

In its sample, this clone was seen once. V and J are TRBV7-2 and TRBJ1-2; D gene unclear. The CDR3 runs to 13 residues. Germline V gene sequence: CDR1 SGHTA, CDR2 FQGNSA. The ends were cut back, 1 base at V and 3 bases at J, with 6 bases in the middle. CDR3 residues: CASSLGAYYGYTF. CDR3 in DNA: TGTGCCAGCAGCTTAGGTGCATACTATGGCTACACCTTC.

There are a few counts of this clone. V is TRBV14 and J is TRBJ2-5; tentatively, D is TRBD2 (6 bases). Trimming removed 4 bases from V and 2 bases from J, with 14 bases in between. The CDR3 runs 15 residues. Germline CDR1 and CDR2: SGHDN and FVKESK. CDR3 residues: CASSPTRDFQETQYF. CDR3 sequence (DNA): TGTGCCAGCAGCCCGACGCGGGACTTTCAAGAGACCCAGTACTTC.

This clone occurred a few times. This sequence joins TRBV4-3 and TRBJ2-5; the D is unclear. The germline V and J ends were trimmed by 3 bases and 8 bases, with 16 bases remaining between them. CDR1 and CDR2 (germline): LGHNA, YSLEER. The CDR3 length is 14 residues. In DNA, the CDR3 is TGCGCCAGCAGCCAGACCTTAGCCCTGGGTACCCAGTACTTC. Amino acid sequence: CASSQTLALGTQYF.

This clone has more than one count but fewer than ten. The V call is TRBV4-2, the J call TRBJ2-5, with D perhaps TRBD2 (5 bases). V was shortened by 6 bases and J by 5 bases, with 22 bases between the two germline ends. CDR3 length equals 16 residues. Germline-derived CDR1 and CDR2 are LGHNA and YNFKEQ. The CDR3 DNA sequence: TGTGCCAGCAGACTCCTAACGGGCCCACTAGGGGAGACCCAGTACTTC. Protein: CASRLLTGPLGETQYF.

With respect to this clone: This CDR3 is also generated by other DNA sequences in the sample. This chain joins TRBV5-1 and TRBJ2-5, with D uncertain. Trimming shortened V by 4 bases and J by 2 bases, and 3 bases separated the two germline ends. Looked up from germline, CDR1 is SGHRS and CDR2 is YFSETQ. This CDR3 spans 11 amino acids. The CDR3 bases are TGCGCCAGCAGCCTTCAAGAGACCCAGTACTTC. This sequence encodes CASSLQETQYF. Variable domain in full (rest from reference TRBV5-1 and TRBJ2-5): KAGVTQTPRYLIKTRGQQVTLSCSPISGHRSVSWYQQTPGQGLQFLFEYFSETQRNKGNFPGRFSGRQFSNSRSEMNVSTLELGDSALYLCASSLQETQYFGPGTRLLVL.

This clone was detected a few times. The rearrangement joins TRBV27 to TRBJ1-2; the D gene is possibly TRBD1 (5 bases). Looked up from germline, CDR1 is MNHEY and CDR2 is SMNVEV (reference sequence). This CDR3 has 13 residues. V was shortened by 3 bases and J by 8 bases, with 13 bases between the two germline ends. CDR3: CASSFRQGSGYTF. In DNA form, the CDR3 reads TGTGCCAGCAGTTTTCGCCAGGGAAGCGGCTACACCTTC.

The gene calls are TRBV7-9 and TRBJ1-4, with D possibly being TRBD1 (6 bases). V lost 3 bases to trimming and J lost 4 bases, with 12 bases between them. The CDR3 is 15 residues long. Germline lookup yields CDR1 SEHNR and CDR2 FQNEAQ (reference sequence). The CDR3 DNA is TGTGCCAGCAGCTTGGACGGGGACAATAATGAAAAACTGTTTTTT. Its protein is CASSLDGDNNEKLFF.

This clone was recorded at least ten times. The chain couples TRBV7-6 to TRBJ2-7; 8 nucleotides match TRBD1. This CDR3 region has 15 residues. CDR1 is SGHVS and CDR2 is FNYEAQ in the germline V gene. J lost 7 bases, V lost 1 base, and 9 bases had no gene match. The chain's CDR3 is CASSLGGTGIGEQYF. The DNA of the CDR3 is TGTGCCAGCAGCTTAGGGGGGACAGGAATTGGGGAGCAGTACTTC.

There are a few counts of this clone. The chain combines TRBV4-3 with TRBJ2-1; maybe TRBD2 (7 bases). CDR1 and CDR2 (germline): LGHNA, YSLEER. The V end was cut by 4 bases, the J end by 7 bases, with 17 bases between. This CDR3 contains 15 residues. CDR3 in amino acids: CASSPQGGGANEQFF. In DNA form, the CDR3 reads TGCGCCAGCAGCCCCCAGGGTGGGGGGGCAAATGAGCAGTTCTTC.

This clone was recorded many times. This sequence joins TRBV5-6 and TRBJ1-2, with 9 bases fitting TRBD1. V trimming: 4 bases; J trimming: 7 bases; junction bases outside the gene matches: 5. The CDR3 contains 13 residues. Germline loops: CDR1 SGHDT, CDR2 YYEEEE. This CDR3 reads CASSPGDRAGYTF. CDR3 nucleotides: TGTGCCAGCAGCCCGGGGGACAGGGCTGGCTACACCTTC.